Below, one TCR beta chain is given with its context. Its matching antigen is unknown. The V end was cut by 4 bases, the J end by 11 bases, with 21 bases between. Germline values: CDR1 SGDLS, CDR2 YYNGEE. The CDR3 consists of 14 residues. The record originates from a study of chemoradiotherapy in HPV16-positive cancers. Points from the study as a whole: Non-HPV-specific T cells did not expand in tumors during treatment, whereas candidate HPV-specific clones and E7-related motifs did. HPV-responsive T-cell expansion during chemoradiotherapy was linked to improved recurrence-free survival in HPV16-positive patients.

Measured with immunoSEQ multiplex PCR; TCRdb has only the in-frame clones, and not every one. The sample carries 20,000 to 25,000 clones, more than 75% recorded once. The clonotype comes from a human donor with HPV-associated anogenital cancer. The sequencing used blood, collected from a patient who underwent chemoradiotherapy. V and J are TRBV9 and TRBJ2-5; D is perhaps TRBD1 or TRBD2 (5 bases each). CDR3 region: CASSPTGTGVEQYF. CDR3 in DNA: TGTGCCAGCAGCCCCACGGGGACGGGCGTAGAGCAGTACTTC.